The T cell receptor beta chain under discussion was sequenced for a study of OX40 agonist ivuxolimab in advanced cancers. Study-level information: Three patients responded partially, comprising one with hepatocellular carcinoma and two with cutaneous melanoma.

CDR1 and CDR2 (germline): SGHDN, FVKESK. CDR3 length: 16 amino acids. Trimming shortened V by 2 bases and J by 0 bases, and 11 bases separated the two germline ends. The assay was immunoSEQ multiplex PCR, and TCRdb's table has in-frame clones only and misses some. The sample has roughly 17,000 clones, around 82% seen once; the top ten hold approximately 14%. This chain links TRBV14 with TRBJ1-3; D is perhaps TRBD1 (5 bases). The receptor was derived from an adult with an advanced solid tumor such as melanoma, head and neck, liver or kidney cancer. Source: CD4+ or CD8+ T cells sorted from blood, taken in a trial of the OX40 agonist ivuxolimab. The CDR3 DNA is TGTGCCAGCAGCCAACGGGGACCCAGCTCTGGAAACACCATATATTTT. Its protein product is CASSQRGPSSGNTIYF.